This TCR beta chain emerged from a study of shared clonotypes between healthy human individuals (dated by TCRdb to about 2020). Describing the broader study: A few men and a couple of women, aged 18 to 49 years, made up the cohort. For each donor, CD4 naive and CD4 memory were each run on three plates, CD8 naive on two plates, and CD8 memory on one plate. To estimate repertoire size and how much clonotype sharing occurs between individuals, the study deeply sequenced the blood TCR repertoires of about 5 healthy adults. To increase sequencing depth and limit assay-specific biases, different laboratories used diverse techniques to prepare libraries and sequence TCR repertoires. Leukapheresis yielded between about 0.9 and 9.5 billion PBMCs per donor.

Healthy HIV-negative adults with no recently reported acute infections or vaccinations were included as donors. Only Caucasian adults living in Nashville, Tennessee, USA were represented among the donors. CD4+ T cells were enriched by magnetic negative selection, after which naive cells were positively selected on CD45RA and the negative fraction was taken as the memory subset. After blood collection by leukapheresis, PBMCs were isolated using Ficoll-Histopaque density gradient centrifugation and then cryopreserved in the vapor phase of liquid nitrogen. Purity and quantity of every magnetically sorted T cell population were checked by analytical flow cytometry. Each sorted fraction had its genomic DNA isolated and then quantified by UV absorbance on a Nanodrop 2000c. CDR1 and CDR2 were assigned from the germline V gene as SNHLY and FYNNEI. Trimming at the junction amounts to 7 bases on V and 3 bases on J, and the germline ends lie 13 bases apart. The CDR3 runs 13 residues from the cysteine to the phenylalanine. This entry keeps only the CDR3 DNA: 39 bases, framed from base 1.

TCR CDR3 regions were amplified from genomic DNA by multiplex PCR using the deep immunoSEQ assay. Extracted genomic DNA from each cell subset was spread evenly across all wells of several immunoSEQ 96-well plates, with each plate serving as a replicate. Each replicate PCR for sorted subsets received around 200 ng genomic DNA, equal to about 30,000 T cell genomes. Purified libraries were quantified with a Qubit 3.0 fluorometer, sized on a Bioanalyzer 2100, and re-quantified with the KAPA Library Quantification kit. Every immunoSEQ 96-well plate was sequenced on a separate single-read 150-cycle Illumina NextSeq 550 flow cell. Turning to the authors' computational methods: Because the immunoSEQ output held only junctional sequences and lacked quality scores, the filtering could not match the filtering applied to full-length reads. To assign V/J genes and CDR3, sequences were annotated against IMGT germline references using PyIR, a Python wrapper for IgBLAST v1.9. Reads with weak V/J assignments (E-value above 1e-6), missing CDR3, stop codons, out-of-frame junctions, or ambiguous translated residues were removed. V3J clonotypes were defined as sequences sharing the same inferred V gene, J gene, and CDR3 amino acid sequence. Percentage overlap between repertoires was computed as shared unique clonotypes divided by the size of the smaller repertoire. Richness of each repertoire was evaluated using RTK rarefaction, the Chao1 estimator, and Recon v2.1 estimates of unobserved clonotypes. Generation probabilities for all TCRbeta clonotypes obtained by the gDNA method from a handful of donors were computed using OLGA. Drawn from immuneACCESS, this table holds only the in-frame rearrangements with V and J called that TCRdb kept. Clones are partly lost; checked studies trace under half to an unresolved V gene and leave the rest unexplained. That table is the source of V, J and clone size, and D and trimming were worked out from the DNA. The sample includes a few million clones, with over 90% observed a single time. About 0.41% of the sample lies in the top ten.

Points on this clone: Its antigen is unknown. Within one base of it there is no much larger clone, and no base qualities were kept.

Here is what the overall study found, with its caveats: Compared with non-shared clonotypes, the clonotypes found in all four sorted-subset donors had higher generation probabilities. Naive subsets generally had larger estimated clonotype richness than memory subsets. Based on pairwise subsampling, the degree of clonotype sharing among donors was expected to be affected by sequencing depth. The small number of donors limited the genetic and exposure-history diversity represented. Sampling was restricted to blood, and TCR repertoires in tissue are likely to differ from TCR repertoires in blood. Rarefaction of sorted-subset datasets indicated incomplete sequencing despite the large sequencing depth. Across a handful of donors, approximately 5% of naive CD4, approximately 3.5% of naive CD8, under 2.5% of memory CD4, and 0.4% of memory CD8 clonotypes were shared.

Rearrangement joined TRBV2 to TRBJ2-7; TRBD1 is perhaps the D gene, given 6 matching bases. The material sequenced was naive CD4+ T cells from PBMCs. Read against the paper, the sample's cell subset or site label means: CD45RA+ positively selected. The receptor was derived from a man between 18 and 35 years old in good health. Some clones in this sample may be carry-over from other donors' samples. The CDR3: CASTHTGRYEQYF. Read as DNA, the sequence is TGTGCCAGCACTCATACAGGGCGCTACGAGCAGTACTTC. The reference TRBV2 and TRBJ2-7 proteins fill in what lies around the CDR3, so the full variable domain reads EPEVTQTPSHQVTQMGQEVILRCVPISNHLYFYWYRQILGQKVEFLVSFYNNEISEKSEIFDDQFSVERPDGSNFTLKIRSTKLEDSAMYFCASTHTGRYEQYFGPGTRLTVT.